The text below deals with one T cell receptor (beta chain). CDR3 length equals 14 residues. The data belong to a study of blood T cell repertoires in COVID-19. Study as a whole: T cells, B-cell-depleted T cells, or PBMCs supplied cDNA or gDNA.

The repertoire was sequenced with immunoSEQ multiplex PCR; TCRdb's copy has only in-frame clones and lacks some. The sample includes approximately 260,000 clones, over 75% of them seen just once. The rearrangement joins TRBV12-2 to TRBJ2-1; the tabulated D call, TRBD1, remains unverified against the DNA. TRBV12-2 is flagged as a pseudogene. The TCR originated in a human donor in a cohort sampled during active COVID-19. Sequenced input: peripheral blood. For the CDR3, the DNA is TGTGCAAGTCGCTTAGAACCCAGATACAATGAGCAGTTCTTC. It is translated as CASRLEPRYNEQFF.